The 26 T cell receptor beta chains below all came from one sample that was sequenced in a study of cytomegalovirus exposure and HLA in healthy donors. The PCR was carried out with 60 Vbeta primers and 13 Jbeta primers. The data were produced by immunoSEQ multiplex PCR, yet TCRdb's version contains in-frame clones alone and is incomplete. The data contain under 200,000 clones, around four fifths of them singletons. Sequenced material: PBMCs. The receptors shown here come from a female donor in good health and CMV-seronegative.

This chain uses TRBV2 with TRBJ1-2, with 9 nucleotides matching TRBD1. CDR3 size: 15 residues. The germline gives CDR1 SNHLY, CDR2 FYNNEI. With V trimmed by 7 bases and J by 0 bases, 6 bases remained unmatched. CDR3 nucleotide sequence: TGTGCCAGCACTTTAGGACAGGGGTCTAACTATGGCTACACCTTC. Its protein product is CASTLGQGSNYGYTF.

The chain has TRBV7-8 and TRBJ2-7; perhaps TRBD2 as D (6 bases). CDR1 SGHVS and CDR2 FQNEAQ come from the germline V gene. With 1 base removed from V and 5 bases from J, the gap between germline ends came to 12 bases. The CDR3 has 14 residues. Here the CDR3 reads CASSLGGGLDEQYF. The CDR3 DNA reads TGTGCCAGCAGCTTAGGTGGAGGGCTCGACGAGCAGTACTTC. The variable domain in full, completed from reference TRBV7-8 and TRBJ2-7, reads GAGVSQSPRYKVAKRGQDVALRCDPISGHVSLFWYQQALGQGPEFLTYFQNEAQLDKSGLPSDRFFAERPEGSVSTLKIQRTQQEDSAVYLCASSLGGGLDEQYFGPGTRLTVT.

The rearrangement links TRBV4-1 to TRBJ2-5; TRBD2 matches at 9 bases. The trim removed 5 bases at V and 4 bases at J, leaving 8 bases unmatched. The CDR3 length is 15 residues. The germline gives CDR1 MGHRA, CDR2 YSYEKL. The CDR3 sequence: CASSDSGSRIETQYF. In DNA, the CDR3 is TGCGCCAGCAGCGATAGCGGGAGTCGGATAGAGACCCAGTACTTC.

This chain joins TRBV6-4 and TRBJ1-2; D not certain. CDR1 and CDR2 (germline): MRHNA, SNTAGT. The CDR3 is 12 amino acids. Trimming removed 3 bases at V and 8 bases at J, with 10 bases between. Here the CDR3 DNA reads TGTGCCAGCAGTGATAATGGGAGAGGCTACACCTTC. Protein: CASSDNGRGYTF.

The V call is TRBV6-5, the J call TRBJ2-7; 9 nucleotides line up with TRBD1. Germline V gene sequence: CDR1 MNHEY, CDR2 SVGAGI. CDR3 length: 15 amino acids. V trimming: 4 bases; J trimming: 3 bases; junction bases outside the gene matches: 7. CDR3 residues: CASSSVGTGSYEQYF. The CDR3 DNA sequence: TGTGCCAGCAGTTCTGTCGGGACAGGGAGCTACGAGCAGTACTTC.

There are a few counts of this clone. CDR3 loop: CASSNMNTEAFF. CDR3 bases: TGTGCCAGCAGCAACATGAACACTGAAGCTTTCTTT. This chain joins TRBV7-8 and TRBJ1-1, with D uncertain. From germline, CDR1 is SGHVS and CDR2 FQNEAQ. The CDR3 is 12 amino acids. Trimming shortened V by 5 bases and J by 0 bases, and 4 bases separated the two germline ends.

The rearrangement uses TRBV7-2 and TRBJ1-6; possibly TRBD1 for D (6 bases). The ends were cut back, 8 bases at V and 5 bases at J, with 19 bases in the middle. CDR3 length: 16 residues. The germline V gene has CDR1 SGHTA and CDR2 FQGNSA. This chain's CDR3 is CASLGALGDNNSPLHF. The CDR3 nucleotides are TGTGCCAGCCTGGGGGCTTTGGGGGACAATAATTCACCCCTCCACTTT.

Regarding this clone: An end of the junction differs from the germline gene, which may be a read error. The identical CDR3 is also encoded by other nucleotide sequences in the sample. This chain links TRBV6-5 with TRBJ1-1, with 7 positions matching TRBD1. Germline values: CDR1 MNHEY, CDR2 SVGAGI. The CDR3 covers 15 residues. The CDR3 region is CASRRDRRDNTEAFF. CDR3 coding DNA: TGTGCCAGCCGCCGGGACAGACGGGATAACACTGAAGCTTTCTTC.

CDR3 residues: CASSFEKSSYEQYF. In DNA, the CDR3 is TGTGCCAGCAGCTTTGAGAAAAGCTCCTACGAGCAGTACTTC. The chain uses TRBV7-9 and TRBJ2-7; D is unclear. The germline CDR1 and CDR2 sequences are SEHNR and FQNEAQ (reference sequence). The CDR3 covers 14 residues. V lost 3 bases, J lost 0 bases, and 9 bases lay in between.

This clone was detected a few times. The DNA of the CDR3 is TGTGCCAGCAGCTTTGAGGGCAGGGGGCGAGAGACCCAGTACTTC. It encodes CASSFEGRGRETQYF. The chain employs TRBV5-4 and TRBJ2-5; 8 positions match TRBD1. Germline-derived CDR1 and CDR2 are SGHNT and YYREEE (reference sequence). CDR3 length: 15 amino acids. J was trimmed by 4 bases and V by 2 bases; bases with no gene match: 7.

The chain is built from TRBV28 and TRBJ1-5; D gene ambiguous. V lost 5 bases to trimming and J lost 7 bases, with 9 bases between them. The CDR3 spans 12 residues. Germline V gene sequence: CDR1 MDHEN, CDR2 SYDVKM. CDR3 DNA sequence: TGTGCCAGCAGTCCCGGGATGCAGCCCCAGCATTTT. Its translation: CASSPGMQPQHF. Full variable domain (rest looked up from reference TRBV28 and TRBJ1-5): DVKVTQSSRYLVKRTGEKVFLECVQDMDHENMFWYRQDPGLGLRLIYFSYDVKMKEKGDIPEGYSVSREKKERFSLILESASTNQTSMYLCASSPGMQPQHFGDGTRLSIL.

The rearrangement links TRBV7-2 to TRBJ1-2; possible D gene TRBD1, 6 bases. Germline V gene sequence: CDR1 SGHTA, CDR2 FQGNSA. The CDR3 runs 15 residues. The germline V and J ends were trimmed by 2 bases and 5 bases, with 15 bases remaining between them. The CDR3 reads CASSLRGRGVYGYTF. DNA of the CDR3: TGTGCCAGCAGCTTAAGGGGCAGGGGCGTGTATGGCTACACCTTC.

The gene calls are TRBV7-9 and TRBJ2-4; TRBD2 is a possible D gene (7 bases). This CDR3 is 13 amino acids long. CDR1 SEHNR and CDR2 FQNEAQ come from the germline V gene (reference sequence). CDR3 in amino acids: CSGEGGAKNIQYF. DNA for the CDR3: TGTTCCGGAGAGGGGGGGGCCAAAAACATTCAGTACTTC.

The gene calls are TRBV5-1 and TRBJ1-1; TRBD1 matches 7 bases. Unmatched junction bases numbered 8, after V lost 4 bases and J lost 2 bases. CDR1 is SGHRS, CDR2 YFSETQ, per germline. The CDR3 has 15 amino acids. CDR3 in DNA: TGCGCCAGCAGCAGTCCCAGGGGGGAAAACACTGAAGCTTTCTTT. It encodes CASSSPRGENTEAFF.

This sequence joins TRBV6-4 and TRBJ1-1, with 10 bases fitting TRBD1. J lost 0 bases, V lost 5 bases, and 9 bases had no gene match. Germline CDR1 is MRHNA and CDR2 is SNTAGT. The CDR3 is 17 amino acids. CDR3 protein: CASSPGTGVSMNTEAFF. CDR3 bases: TGTGCCAGCAGTCCCGGGACAGGGGTTAGTATGAACACTGAAGCTTTCTTT.

The rearrangement joins TRBV27 to TRBJ2-3; D perhaps matches TRBD2 (7 bases). V was pared by 1 base and J by 2 bases, with 10 bases between. CDR3 length: 15 amino acids. Germline CDR1 is MNHEY and CDR2 is SMNVEV (reference sequence). The CDR3 reads CASSLLRGHTDTQYF. CDR3 nucleotide sequence: TGTGCCAGCAGTTTATTGCGGGGGCACACAGATACGCAGTATTTT.

The count of this clone is one. The rearrangement links TRBV4-1 to TRBJ2-1; 8 bases line up with TRBD2. The germline V gene has CDR1 MGHRA and CDR2 YSYEKL. This CDR3 has 15 amino acids. V lost 1 base, J lost 7 bases, and 6 bases stayed unmatched. CDR3 protein: CASSQGAGDRNEQFF. The CDR3 nucleotides read TGCGCCAGCAGCCAAGGAGCGGGAGATAGGAATGAGCAGTTCTTC.

The CDR3 sequence is CANSGRDSKNIQYF. The CDR3 DNA sequence: TGTGCCAACAGTGGGCGGGACAGCAAAAACATTCAGTACTTC. The J gene is TRBJ2-4, the V gene TRBV5-4, with D possibly being TRBD1 (7 bases). Trimming cost V 9 bases and J 3 bases, with 16 bases left between them. This CDR3 is 14 amino acids long. CDR1 is SGHNT and CDR2 is YYREEE in the germline V gene (reference sequence).

This clone was seen once. V and J are TRBV7-6 and TRBJ1-5, with TRBD1 matching over 8 bases. V lost 1 base, J lost 7 bases, and 0 bases stayed unmatched. This CDR3 spans 13 amino acids. CDR1 and CDR2 (germline): SGHVS, FNYEAQ. CDR3 nucleotides: TGTGCCAGCAGCTTAGGGGACAGGCAGCCCCAGCATTTT. Protein: CASSLGDRQPQHF.

The V call is TRBV7-9, the J call TRBJ1-6, with D possibly TRBD1 on 5 matching bases. The germline CDR1 and CDR2 sequences are SEHNR and FQNEAQ (reference sequence). The CDR3 is 14 amino acids. Trimming pared 5 bases from V and 11 bases from J, leaving 16 bases between. The CDR3 DNA is TGTGCCAGCAGCCTCGACCTAGGAGGGGCACCCCTCCACTTT. Amino acids: CASSLDLGGAPLHF.

The table lists this clone with a few counts. This chain links TRBV7-9 with TRBJ1-3, with a tentative D call TRBD1 (5 bases). This CDR3 spans 13 amino acids. V shed 7 bases and J shed 4 bases, with 11 bases lying between them. CDR1 and CDR2 from the germline V gene are SEHNR and FQNEAQ (reference sequence). The CDR3 coding sequence is TGTGCCAGCATCAGGGCCTCCGGAAACACCATATATTTT. This encodes CASIRASGNTIYF.

This chain links TRBV19 with TRBJ1-1; unclear D gene. Germline CDR1 and CDR2: LNHDA and SQIVND (reference sequence). V was pared by 4 bases and J by 3 bases, with 18 bases between. CDR3 length equals 16 residues. CDR3 residues: CASSRPSSASYTEAFF. Written as DNA, the CDR3 is TGTGCCAGTAGTAGGCCCTCATCTGCCTCATACACTGAAGCTTTCTTT.

This clone was seen more than once but under ten times. V is TRBV19 and J is TRBJ1-2; D might be TRBD1 (6 bases). Trimming cost V 4 bases and J 7 bases, with 19 bases left between them. The germline V gene encodes CDR1 LNHDA and CDR2 SQIVND (reference sequence). The length of the CDR3 is 15 residues. CDR3 region: CASSKRDTQGPGYTF. CDR3 nucleotide sequence: TGTGCCAGTAGTAAACGGGACACTCAGGGGCCTGGCTACACCTTC.

The chain recombines TRBV19 with TRBJ2-7; tentative D call: TRBD1 (6 bases). V was trimmed by 7 bases and J by 6 bases, leaving 22 bases between them. There are 15 residues in the CDR3. Looked up from germline, CDR1 is LNHDA and CDR2 is SQIVND (reference sequence). The CDR3 sequence: CASTKNPGQITEQYF. In DNA, the CDR3 is TGTGCCAGTACCAAAAACCCCGGACAGATCACCGAGCAGTACTTC.

This chain links TRBV19 with TRBJ2-1; 14 bases align to TRBD2. The germline CDR1 and CDR2 sequences are LNHDA and SQIVND (reference sequence). CDR3 length: 15 amino acids. The trim removed 6 bases at V and 7 bases at J, leaving 5 bases unmatched. The CDR3 is CASRMGLAGANEQFF. The CDR3 nucleotides read TGTGCCAGTAGAATGGGACTAGCGGGAGCTAATGAGCAGTTCTTC.

The chain employs TRBV28 and TRBJ1-2, with D perhaps TRBD1 (5 bases). The germline gives CDR1 MDHEN, CDR2 SYDVKM. V was clipped by 5 bases and J by 2 bases, with 12 bases between them. The CDR3 runs to 14 residues. CDR3 residues: CASSLGLINYGYTF. CDR3 sequence (DNA): TGTGCCAGCAGTCTGGGACTTATCAACTATGGCTACACCTTC.